These T cell receptor beta chains were read from a single sample in a study of lymphopenia after photon versus proton radiotherapy. Generated by immunoSEQ multiplex PCR, the TCRdb table keeps only in-frame clones and is missing some. The data hold tens of thousands of clones, with 80% to 90% observed a single time. The specimen comprised peripheral blood, sampled from a patient treated with proton-based radiotherapy. All receptors come from a man aged 55 to 69 with pancreatic cancer. The CDR3 runs from the conserved cysteine through the conserved F or W. Fields, in order: clone size, J gene, V gene, CDR3 protein. The size entry is marked missing in some rows and otherwise reads once, few, many or a size class.

- | TRBJ2-1 | TRBV29-1 | CSVDNYGYNEQFF
- | TRBJ1-1 | TRBV6-5 | CASSSGTGGIAFF
- | TRBJ2-4 | TRBV2 | CASSEEGLLAKNIQYF
- | TRBJ2-5 | TRBV9 | CASSGVRGGETQYF
once | TRBJ2-7 | TRBV29-1 | CSVTQGGEYF
- | TRBJ1-2 | TRBV9 | CASSVAAQGSPYGYTF
- | TRBJ1-1 | TRBV14 | CASSQQGPLMNTEAFF
medium-sized | TRBJ1-2 | TRBV15 | CATSSPGQHYGYTF
- | TRBJ2-1 | TRBV28 | CASSFKEGYSRDEQFF
- | TRBJ1-1 | TRBV6-1 | CASSIGTMNTEAFF
- | TRBJ2-2 | TRBV4-3 | CASSQEGSLNTGELFF
few | TRBJ1-1 | TRBV19 | CASTDRSSLNTEAFF
few | TRBJ1-2 | TRBV18 | CASSPPSVGPYGYTF
- | TRBJ1-3 | TRBV19 | CASDPTGLRDTIYF
- | TRBJ2-5 | TRBV4-2 | CASSQGLAAPKTQYF
- | TRBJ2-3 | TRBV28 | CASGWAGDTDTQYF
- | TRBJ2-2 | TRBV7-2 | CASSLALTVAGGTGELFF
- | TRBJ2-7 | TRBV29-1 | CSVEDPRKGAYEQYF
- | TRBJ2-2 | TRBV7-2 | CASSLGWGWDTGELFF
once | TRBJ1-2 | TRBV28 | CASSFSLGAGPTNYGYTF
- | TRBJ2-7 | TRBV6-1 | CASRRGTDSYEQYF
- | TRBJ1-1 | TRBV6-1 | CASSDLGSLEAFF
- | TRBJ2-7 | TRBV27 | CASSTRGGGDPYEQYF
once | TRBJ2-1 | TRBV29-1 | CSYRTSLNEQFF
- | TRBJ2-7 | TRBV5-1 | CASSSQSRGEQYF
- | TRBJ1-2 | TRBV19 | CASSPRGSGYTF
- | TRBJ2-1 | TRBV28 | CASSLTGTGSAHEQFF
- | TRBJ1-6 | TRBV14 | CASSHQGSSPLHF
- | TRBJ2-2 | TRBV6-1 | CASIRDSLNTGELFF
- | TRBJ1-2 | TRBV4-2 | CASSQRGQAQNRFYGYTF
- | TRBJ1-4 | TRBV2 | CASRAQGASNEKLFF
- | TRBJ2-2 | TRBV28 | CASSQWGQGNTGELFF
- | TRBJ1-4 | TRBV5-1 | CASSRTGQGATNEKLFF
- | TRBJ1-5 | TRBV27 | CASSSGTDSNQPQHF
- | TRBJ2-7 | TRBV6-1 | CASSEAWTSGRHEQYF
- | TRBJ2-5 | TRBV5-4 | CASSPGTTSGRGETQYF